The 17 T cell receptor beta chains reported below all come from one sample, sequenced in a study of OX40 agonist ivuxolimab in advanced cancers. TCRdb's copy holds only in-frame clones and misses some; the assay was immunoSEQ multiplex PCR. The table has 70,000 to 100,000 clones, about 91% seen once. This sample comprised CD4+ or CD8+ T cells sorted from blood, obtained in a trial of the OX40 agonist ivuxolimab. The origin of the receptors is an adult with an advanced solid tumor such as melanoma, head and neck, liver or kidney cancer.

In nucleotides, the CDR3 is TGTGCCAGCAGTTTAGGTGGTAGCGCGGGCACCGGGGAGCTGTTTTTT. Translating gives CASSLGGSAGTGELFF. The chain recombines TRBV27 with TRBJ2-2; D might be TRBD2 (5 bases). The CDR3 spans 16 residues. V lost 2 bases and J lost 4, with 14 bases in between. In germline, CDR1 is MNHEY, CDR2 SMNVEV (reference sequence).

The chain joins TRBV27 to TRBJ1-2; the D gene is possibly TRBD1 (5 bases). The CDR3 contains 14 residues. Germline-derived CDR1 and CDR2 are MNHEY and SMNVEV (reference sequence). V lost 3 bases, J lost 3 bases, and 11 bases lay in between. The CDR3 sequence: CASSFASRDYGYTF. CDR3 nucleotides: TGTGCCAGCAGTTTCGCGTCCAGGGACTATGGCTACACCTTC.

The chain joins TRBV4-3 to TRBJ2-2; the D is unclear. Germline V CDR1 and CDR2: LGHNA, YSLEER. The CDR3 extends over 14 amino acids. V was cut by 4 bases and J by 5 bases, with 11 bases left in between. CDR3: CASSLDGWTGELFF. CDR3 in DNA: TGCGCCAGCAGCCTCGACGGATGGACCGGGGAGCTGTTTTTT.

The gene calls are TRBV9 and TRBJ2-7; unclear D gene. The CDR3 spans 15 residues. V lost 0 bases, J lost 4 bases, and 14 bases lay in between. Per the germline V gene, CDR1 is SGDLS and CDR2 is YYNGEE. The CDR3 is CASSVGEGYFYEQYF. CDR3 DNA sequence: TGTGCCAGCAGCGTAGGTGAAGGGTACTTTTACGAGCAGTACTTC.

This clone was seen only once. The genes are TRBV21-1 and TRBJ2-2; TRBD1 was called by the table and not checked on the DNA. TRBV21-1 is reported as a pseudogene. The CDR3 contains 17 residues. In nucleotides, the CDR3 is TGTGCCAGCAGCGCCCCGACAGGCGCCCTATACACCGGGGAGCTGTTTTTT. Residues: CASSAPTGALYTGELFF.

The chain is built from TRBV2 and TRBJ2-1; 7 bases are shared with TRBD1. Per germline, CDR1 SNHLY and CDR2 FYNNEI. CDR3 length: 16 residues. Trimming took 5 bases from V and 0 from J; bases not matched to a gene: 7. CDR3: CASSQRQGSSYNEQFF. In nucleotides, the CDR3 is TGTGCCAGCAGTCAAAGACAGGGAAGCTCCTACAATGAGCAGTTCTTC.

The chain employs TRBV10-3 and TRBJ2-4; 14 bases agree with TRBD2. The CDR3 sequence is 18 residues long. Looked up from germline, CDR1 is ENHRY and CDR2 is SYGVKD. After removal of 5 bases from V and 1 base from J, the junction contained 7 bases not matched to a gene. For the CDR3, the DNA is TGTGCCATCAGTCCGGGACTAGCGGGAGTTGGGGCCAAAAACATTCAGTACTTC. Protein product: CAISPGLAGVGAKNIQYF.

The sample holds a few counts of this clone. The chain recombines TRBV30 with TRBJ1-5; a possible D gene is TRBD1 (6 bases). Trimming pared 1 base from V and 7 bases from J, leaving 14 bases between. CDR1 is GTSNPN, CDR2 SVGIG, per germline (reference sequence). This CDR3 spans 14 amino acids. This CDR3 is CAWSEQGLEQPQHF. The CDR3 DNA reads TGTGCCTGGAGTGAACAGGGCCTTGAGCAGCCCCAGCATTTT.

The CDR3 bases are TGTGCCAGCAGCCCCCCCCGAGGGGGGGCCGGTGATACGCAGTATTTT. This gives the protein CASSPPRGGAGDTQYF. V gene TRBV7-2 combines with J gene TRBJ2-3; maybe TRBD2 (7 bases). The germline CDR1 and CDR2 sequences are SGHTA and FQGNSA. This CDR3 region has 16 residues. V was clipped by 5 bases and J by 6 bases, with 21 bases between them.

This clone appeared once. The chain has TRBV4-1 and TRBJ2-7, with D unresolved. CDR1 MGHRA and CDR2 YSYEKL come from the germline V gene. Trimming cost V 0 bases and J 2 bases, with 11 bases left between them. The CDR3 length is 15 residues. CDR3 in amino acids: CASSQDHGVTYEQYF. Here the CDR3 DNA reads TGCGCCAGCAGCCAAGATCATGGGGTTACCTACGAGCAGTACTTC.

V usage is TRBV4-1 and J usage is TRBJ2-7, with D tentatively TRBD2 (5 bases). Germline CDR1 reads MGHRA; CDR2 reads YSYEKL. The ends were cut back, 3 bases at V and 0 bases at J, with 9 bases in the middle. This CDR3 has 14 residues. The CDR3 DNA reads as TGCGCCAGCAGCCAGCCGGGAAGCTCCTACGAGCAGTACTTC. It codes for CASSQPGSSYEQYF.

This chain links TRBV6-5 with TRBJ2-1, with 12 positions matching TRBD2. This CDR3 is built from 15 residues. Germline-derived CDR1 and CDR2 are MNHEY and SVGAGI. J was trimmed by 3 bases and V by 6 bases; bases with no gene match: 3. The DNA for the CDR3 is TGTGCCAGCAGCCTAGCGGGAGGGTACTACAATGAGCAGTTCTTC. Its protein product is CASSLAGGYYNEQFF.

Only one count was recorded for this clone. This chain connects TRBV14 to TRBJ1-2; D is uncertain. V shed 3 bases and J shed 5 bases, with 4 bases lying between them. The CDR3 consists of 11 residues. Per the germline V gene, CDR1 is SGHDN and CDR2 is FVKESK. CDR3 in DNA: TGTGCCAGCAGCCAGGGATATGGCTACACCTTC. Encoded protein: CASSQGYGYTF.

V is TRBV20-1 and J is TRBJ1-2; D not certain. Germline V gives CDR1 DFQATT, CDR2 SNEGSKA (reference sequence). V lost 1 base to trimming and J lost 12 bases, with 12 bases between them. CDR3 length: 11 amino acids. Here the CDR3 DNA reads TGCAGTGCTAGAGGGCAGAAGGACGACACCTTC. Translation gives CSARGQKDDTF.

V usage is TRBV29-1 and J usage is TRBJ1-2; TRBD1 matches at 12 bases. V lost 4 bases to trimming and J lost 4 bases; unmatched junction nucleotides: 10. Germline V gene data show CDR1 as SQVTM and CDR2 as ANQGSEA. CDR3 size: 16 residues. CDR3 DNA: TGCAGCGTTGCGGTGGGACAGGGGGCGCGGAGCTATGGCTACACCTTC. Its translation is CSVAVGQGARSYGYTF.

This clone was picked up one time. The rearrangement links TRBV5-1 to TRBJ2-1; 9 bases match TRBD2. There are 16 residues in the CDR3. V dropped 0 bases and J dropped 8; count of bases not matched to a gene: 9. The germline V gene has CDR1 SGHRS and CDR2 YFSETQ. The CDR3 region has the DNA TGCGCCAGCAGCTTGGCCCCTAGCGGGAATGGGGATGAGCAGTTCTTC. Translated, it gives CASSLAPSGNGDEQFF.

The rearrangement links TRBV19 to TRBJ2-7, with D possibly TRBD2 on 5 matching bases. The germline gives CDR1 LNHDA, CDR2 SQIVND (reference sequence). This CDR3 spans 13 amino acids. V lost 7 bases and J 4 bases, leaving 14 bases between the germline ends. The CDR3 loop reads CASKGGGRYEQYF. For the CDR3, the DNA is TGTGCCAGTAAAGGAGGTGGTCGTTACGAGCAGTACTTC.